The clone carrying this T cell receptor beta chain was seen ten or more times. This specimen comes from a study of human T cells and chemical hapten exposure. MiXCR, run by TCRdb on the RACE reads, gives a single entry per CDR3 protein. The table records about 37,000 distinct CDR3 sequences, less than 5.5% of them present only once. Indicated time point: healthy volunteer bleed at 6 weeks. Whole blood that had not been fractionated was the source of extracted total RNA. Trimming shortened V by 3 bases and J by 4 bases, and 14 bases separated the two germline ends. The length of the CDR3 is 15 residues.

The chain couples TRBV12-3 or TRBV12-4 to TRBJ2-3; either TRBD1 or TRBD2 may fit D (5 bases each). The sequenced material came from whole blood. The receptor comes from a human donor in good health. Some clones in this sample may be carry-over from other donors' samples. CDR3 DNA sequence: TGTGCCAGCAGTTTTCGAGGGGCTGATGCAGATACGCAGTATTTT. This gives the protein CASSFRGADADTQYF.